These T cell receptor beta chains were read from a single sample in a study of cytomegalovirus exposure and HLA in healthy donors. TCRdb's copy holds only in-frame clones and misses some; the assay was immunoSEQ multiplex PCR. The sample lists around 150,000 clones, approximately 89% occurring once. Sequenced sample: PBMCs. The receptors derive from a man aged 18 to 30 in good health and CMV-seronegative. CDR3s include the opening cysteine and the closing phenylalanine or tryptophan. Each record gives: D gene, V gene, J gene, CDR3 protein. D genes are given only for firm matches.

-	TRBV18	TRBJ1-1	CASSPEVEAFF
-	TRBV11-2	TRBJ1-5	CASSRAGAGQPQHF
-	TRBV5-4	TRBJ2-1	CASSLGTTQYNEQFF
-	TRBV5-8	TRBJ1-6	CASSFSGPALHF
-	TRBV6-6	TRBJ2-3	CASTGAGAGTDTQYF
TRBD1	TRBV23-1	TRBJ1-5	CASSQLERQGARSNQPQHF
-	TRBV9	TRBJ2-3	CASSVFEITDTQYF
-	TRBV5-6	TRBJ1-2	CASSLDSGYGYTF
-	TRBV7-6	TRBJ2-2	CASSLGTVNTGELFF
TRBD1	TRBV6-1	TRBJ1-1	CASSEARTGGGTEAFF
-	TRBV29-1	TRBJ2-6	CSVLLFTSGANVLTF
-	TRBV2	TRBJ1-5	CASEQDSNQPQHF
-	TRBV27	TRBJ1-5	CASSLYVRAAHLNQPQHF
TRBD2	TRBV7-7	TRBJ2-3	CASSLLAGGPDTQYF
-	TRBV23-1	TRBJ2-3	CAGMKEGISSGTDTQYF
TRBD1	TRBV18	TRBJ2-1	CASSLPGTGMGEQFF
-	TRBV6-1	TRBJ1-1	CASSTWGRDAFF
-	TRBV11-2	TRBJ1-2	CASSIQTANYGYTF
TRBD2	TRBV11-2	TRBJ2-1	CASGLAAYNEQFF
-	TRBV2	TRBJ1-5	CASSEVRDQPQHF